Presented here are 19 T cell receptor beta chains from one specimen sequenced in a study of T cells in Graves' hyperthyroidism and ophthalmopathy. It was RNA transcripts that yielded the amplified TCR beta CDR3 regions. HTBI primers were the set used in a first-round RT-PCR of the TCR CDR3. A single record per CDR3 protein comes from TCRdb applying MiXCR to the multiplex PCR reads. Altogether 400,000 or so distinct CDR3 sequences are present, more than 12% being singletons, with the ten largest covering around a fifth. Sequenced: blood. The receptors were sampled from a woman aged 25-40 years with Graves' ophthalmopathy.

In this sample, this clonotype turned up many times. This chain joins TRBV13 and TRBJ1-1; 8 positions match TRBD1. The V and J ends lost 0 bases and 11 bases, in that order; junction bases with no gene match: 8. This CDR3 has 14 amino acids. From germline, CDR1 is PRHDT and CDR2 FYEKMQ (reference sequence). The CDR3 spells CASSLGTRGQVAFF. The CDR3 DNA follows: TGTGCCAGCAGCTTAGGCACCAGGGGGCAGGTGGCTTTCTTT.

This clonotype was detected many times. V and J are TRBV7-9 and TRBJ2-5; 10 bases align to TRBD2. V was clipped by 3 bases and J by 2 bases; unmatched bases: 3. This CDR3 has 15 amino acids. In germline, CDR1 is SEHNR, CDR2 FQNEAQ (reference sequence). Here the CDR3 reads CASSLERGGQETQYF. DNA of the CDR3: TGTGCCAGCAGCTTGGAGCGGGGGGGACAAGAGACCCAGTACTTC.

This clonotype was observed many times. The chain combines TRBV20-1 with TRBJ2-7; D unclear. The germline CDR1 and CDR2 sequences are DFQATT and SNEGSKA (reference sequence). CDR3 length: 11 amino acids. V lost 4 bases and J 7 bases, leaving 11 bases between the germline ends. CDR3 in amino acids: CSAIEYGEQYF. The DNA of the CDR3 is TGCAGTGCTATTGAATACGGTGAGCAGTACTTC.

This clonotype was detected ten times or more. The genes are TRBV5-1 and TRBJ1-1, with a possible D match to TRBD1 (5 bases). V shed 4 bases and J shed 2 bases, with 15 bases lying between them. CDR1 is SGHRS and CDR2 is YFSETQ in the germline V gene. The CDR3 length is 15 residues. The CDR3 loop is CASSPPWGGNTEAFF. The CDR3 bases are TGCGCCAGCAGCCCCCCATGGGGGGGAAACACTGAAGCTTTCTTT. Full variable domain (rest looked up from reference TRBV5-1 and TRBJ1-1): KAGVTQTPRYLIKTRGQQVTLSCSPISGHRSVSWYQQTPGQGLQFLFEYFSETQRNKGNFPGRFSGRQFSNSRSEMNVSTLELGDSALYLCASSPPWGGNTEAFFGQGTRLTVV.

This rearrangement joins TRBV5-5 to TRBJ2-5, with D possibly TRBD2 on 5 matching bases. Germline V gives CDR1 SGHKS, CDR2 YYEKEE (reference sequence). The CDR3 is 20 amino acids. V was cut by 2 bases and J by 2 bases, with 28 bases left in between. CDR3 region: CASSLTPTTRAGAKQETQYF. The CDR3 DNA reads as TGTGCCAGCAGCTTAACACCGACGACAAGGGCGGGCGCAAAACAAGAGACCCAGTACTTC.

The chain couples TRBV9 to TRBJ1-2; D ambiguous. The CDR3 has 17 residues. Germline V gene data show CDR1 as SGDLS and CDR2 as YYNGEE. Trimming left V 0 bases short and J 0 bases short, with 15 bases between. The CDR3 DNA reads as TGTGCCAGCAGCGTAGGAACAGCACGCCAAGCTAACTATGGCTACACCTTC. It is translated as CASSVGTARQANYGYTF.

This clonotype has ten or more counts. V usage is TRBV5-1 and J usage is TRBJ1-6, with 8 bases aligning to TRBD1. Germline assignment: CDR1 SGHRS and CDR2 YFSETQ. V was clipped by 4 bases and J by 3 bases; unmatched bases: 0. There are 14 residues in the CDR3. The CDR3 DNA is TGCGCCAGCAGCGGGACAGGCTATAATTCACCCCTCCACTTT. This gives the protein CASSGTGYNSPLHF.

This clonotype was counted between two and nine times. The chain combines TRBV6-1 with TRBJ1-5; 8 nucleotides align to TRBD1. The CDR3 spans 14 residues. Looked up from germline, CDR1 is MNHNS and CDR2 is SASEGT. The CDR3 sequence: CANGGGQDNQPQHF. The CDR3 region has the DNA TGTGCAAACGGTGGGGGACAGGACAATCAGCCCCAGCATTTT.

The chain employs TRBV9 and TRBJ2-1; TRBD1 matches at 9 bases. The CDR3 length is 16 residues. The V segment lost 0 bases and the J segment 11 bases; nucleotides outside the gene matches: 12. Germline V gene lookup returns CDR1 SGDLS and CDR2 YYNGEE. CDR3 nucleotide sequence: TGTGCCAGCAGCGTAGGTTTTTCTCAGGGACAGGGACAGCAGTTCTTC. Translated: CASSVGFSQGQGQQFF.

Concerning this clonotype: A clone one base away is much larger, so this may be a read error. The chain has TRBV10-2 and TRBJ2-7; 8 bases match TRBD1. The germline CDR1 and CDR2 sequences are WSHSY and SAAADI. The J segment lost 5 bases and the V segment lost 4 bases, leaving 7 bases of the junction unmatched. The CDR3 sequence is 14 residues long. CDR3 region: CASSASQGVNEQYF. CDR3 DNA: TGCGCCAGCAGTGCCTCACAGGGGGTCAACGAGCAGTACTTC.

This clonotype has ten or more counts. The V call is TRBV20-1, the J call TRBJ2-1, with 7 bases that match TRBD1. The CDR3 runs 15 residues. Germline CDR1 DFQATT, CDR2 SNEGSKA (reference sequence). The V gene end was trimmed by 5 bases and the J gene end by 0 bases; junction bases not matched to a gene: 7. This CDR3 reads CSALPRQGSYNEQFF. In DNA form, the CDR3 reads TGCAGTGCTCTACCCCGACAGGGCTCCTACAATGAGCAGTTCTTC.

The sample holds many counts of this clonotype. The chain couples TRBV3-1 to TRBJ1-2; 7 nucleotides line up with TRBD1. The CDR3 spans 14 residues. CDR1 is LGHDT and CDR2 is YNNKEL in the germline V gene (reference sequence). V lost 0 bases to trimming and J lost 3 bases; unmatched junction nucleotides: 1. The CDR3, as DNA: TGTGCCAGCAGCCAAGACAGGGGGTACTATGGCTACACCTTC. The encoded protein is CASSQDRGYYGYTF.

This clonotype was counted many times. The rearrangement joins TRBV6-1 to TRBJ2-1, with D unresolved. Between the trimmed V and J ends, which lost 5 bases and 5 bases, there was a span of 7 bases. From germline, CDR1 is MNHNS and CDR2 SASEGT. The CDR3 covers 12 residues. CDR3 amino acids: CASSYSNNEQFF. Here the CDR3 DNA reads TGTGCCAGCAGTTACAGTAACAATGAGCAGTTCTTC.

This clonotype was seen ten or more times. The CDR3 DNA sequence: TGTGCCAGCAGTTACAGTTGGGGGCGGAATGAAAAACTGTTTTTT. Its protein product is CASSYSWGRNEKLFF. The V gene is TRBV6-5, the J gene TRBJ1-4, with D perhaps matching TRBD1 (6 bases). CDR3 length: 15 amino acids. Germline CDR1 MNHEY, CDR2 SVGAGI. Trimming left V 2 bases short and J 5 bases short, with 12 bases between.

This clonotype has ten or more counts. The chain carries TRBV7-2 and TRBJ2-1; 8 bases line up with TRBD2. The CDR3 has 17 amino acids. After removal of 5 bases from V and 0 bases from J, the junction contained 9 bases not matched to a gene. Germline V lookup: CDR1 SGHTA, CDR2 FQGNSA. The CDR3, as DNA: TGTGCCAGCAGCGCCTTTAGCGGGGAAAGCTCCTACAATGAGCAGTTCTTC. This sequence encodes CASSAFSGESSYNEQFF.

The rearrangement links TRBV9 to TRBJ1-2, with D maybe TRBD1 (6 bases). The V gene lost 0 bases and the J gene lost 7 bases, with 19 bases spanning the gap. From germline, CDR1 is SGDLS and CDR2 YYNGEE. The CDR3 totals 16 residues. The CDR3 region is CASSVATGYRAAGYTF. CDR3 coding DNA: TGTGCCAGCAGCGTAGCTACTGGTTACAGGGCGGCTGGCTACACCTTC.

In the case of this clonotype: This may stem from a read error, because a much larger clone lies one nucleotide away. The chain links TRBV3-1 to TRBJ2-1; no firm D call. From germline, CDR1 is LGHDT and CDR2 YNNKEL (reference sequence). CDR3 size: 13 residues. Between the trimmed V and J ends, which lost 4 bases and 6 bases, there was a span of 10 bases. In DNA form, the CDR3 reads TGTGCCAGCAGCCCCCTCGTTGGCAATGAGCAGTTCTTC. Translation gives CASSPLVGNEQFF.

Notes on this clonotype: Its ends do not fully match the called genes, so a read error is possible. The CDR3 region is CASSLESASNEQFF. DNA of the CDR3: TGTGCTAGCAGCTTAGAGTCCGCTTCCAATGAGCAGTTCTTC. The chain carries TRBV7-7 and TRBJ2-1; the D is unclear. The CDR3 is made up of 14 amino acids. Germline values: CDR1 SSHAT, CDR2 FNYEAQ (reference sequence).

The chain employs TRBV18 and TRBJ2-7, with D maybe TRBD2 (6 bases). V was clipped by 3 bases and J by 3 bases, with 12 bases between them. This CDR3 is built from 14 residues. The V gene's germline CDR1 is KGHSH and CDR2 LQKENI. The CDR3 reads CASSPLGRDYEQYF. The CDR3 nucleotides are TGTGCCAGCTCACCTCTGGGGCGGGACTACGAGCAGTACTTC.